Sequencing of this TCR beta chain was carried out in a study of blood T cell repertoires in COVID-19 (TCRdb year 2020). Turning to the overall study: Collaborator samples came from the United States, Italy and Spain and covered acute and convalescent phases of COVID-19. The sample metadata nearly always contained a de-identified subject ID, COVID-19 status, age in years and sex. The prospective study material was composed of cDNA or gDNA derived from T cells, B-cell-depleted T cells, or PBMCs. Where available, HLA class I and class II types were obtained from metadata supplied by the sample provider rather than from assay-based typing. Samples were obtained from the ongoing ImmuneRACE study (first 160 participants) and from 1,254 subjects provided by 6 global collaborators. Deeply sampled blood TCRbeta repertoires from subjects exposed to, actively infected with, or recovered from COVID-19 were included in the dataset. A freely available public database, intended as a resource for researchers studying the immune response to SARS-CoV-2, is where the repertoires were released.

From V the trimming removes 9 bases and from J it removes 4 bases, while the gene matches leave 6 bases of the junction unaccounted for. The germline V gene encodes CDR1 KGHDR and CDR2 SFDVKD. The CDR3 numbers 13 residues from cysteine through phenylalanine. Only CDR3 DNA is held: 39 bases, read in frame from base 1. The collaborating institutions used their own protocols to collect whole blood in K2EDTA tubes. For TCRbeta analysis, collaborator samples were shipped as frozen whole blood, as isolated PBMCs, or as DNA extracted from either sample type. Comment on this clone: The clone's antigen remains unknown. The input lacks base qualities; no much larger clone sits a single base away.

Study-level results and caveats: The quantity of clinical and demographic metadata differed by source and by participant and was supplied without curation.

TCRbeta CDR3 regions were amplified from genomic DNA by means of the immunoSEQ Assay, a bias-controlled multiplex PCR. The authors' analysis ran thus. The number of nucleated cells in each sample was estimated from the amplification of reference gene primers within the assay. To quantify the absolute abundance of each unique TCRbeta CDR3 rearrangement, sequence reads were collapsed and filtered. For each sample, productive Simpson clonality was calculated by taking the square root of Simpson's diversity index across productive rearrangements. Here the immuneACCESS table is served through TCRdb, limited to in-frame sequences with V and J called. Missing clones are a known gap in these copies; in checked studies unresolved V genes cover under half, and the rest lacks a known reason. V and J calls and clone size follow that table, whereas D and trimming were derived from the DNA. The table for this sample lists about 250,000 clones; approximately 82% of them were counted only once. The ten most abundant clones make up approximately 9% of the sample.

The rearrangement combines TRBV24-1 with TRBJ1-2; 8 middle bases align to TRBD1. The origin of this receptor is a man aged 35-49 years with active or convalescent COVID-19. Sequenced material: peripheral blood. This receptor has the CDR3 CATRGGQGYGYTF. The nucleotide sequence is TGTGCCACCCGGGGCGGACAGGGCTATGGCTACACCTTC.